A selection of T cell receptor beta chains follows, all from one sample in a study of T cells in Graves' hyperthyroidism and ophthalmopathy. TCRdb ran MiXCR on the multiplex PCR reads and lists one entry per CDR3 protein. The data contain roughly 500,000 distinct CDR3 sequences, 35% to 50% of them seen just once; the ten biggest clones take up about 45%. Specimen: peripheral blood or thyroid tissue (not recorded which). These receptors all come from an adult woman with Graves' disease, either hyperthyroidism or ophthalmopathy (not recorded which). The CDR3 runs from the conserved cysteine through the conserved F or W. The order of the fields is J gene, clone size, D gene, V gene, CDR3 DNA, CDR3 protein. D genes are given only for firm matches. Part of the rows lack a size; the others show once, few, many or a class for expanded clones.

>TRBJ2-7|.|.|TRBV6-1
TGTGCCAGCCAGGGAGGCAGGGAACTCTCCTACGAGCAGTACTTC
CASQGGRELSYEQYF
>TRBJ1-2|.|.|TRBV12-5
TGTGCCAGCGGGGCAGGGGCCTATGGCTACACCTTC
CASGAGAYGYTF
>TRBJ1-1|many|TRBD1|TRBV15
TGTGCCACCAGCAACGACAGGGCCAACACTGAAGCTTTCTTT
CATSNDRANTEAFF
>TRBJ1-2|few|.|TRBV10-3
TGTGCCATCAGTTTTTCGCACGCCTCCGGGACACAGGAAAATTATGGCTACACCTTC
CAISFSHASGTQENYGYTF
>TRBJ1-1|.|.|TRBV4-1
TGCGCCAGCAGCCAAGGGGTAGGGGACTACGGGAGCACTGAAGCTTTCTTT
CASSQGVGDYGSTEAFF
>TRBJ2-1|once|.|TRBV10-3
TGTGCCATCAGTGAGTCGAGTTCTGACAATGAGCAGTTCTTC
CAISESSSDNEQFF
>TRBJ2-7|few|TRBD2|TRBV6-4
TGTGCCAGCAGTGAAGGACTAGCGGGAGCCTACGAGCAGTACTTC
CASSEGLAGAYEQYF
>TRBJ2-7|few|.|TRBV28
TGTGCCAGCAGTTCGGTGGGAGCCATCTACGAGCAGTACTTC
CASSSVGAIYEQYF
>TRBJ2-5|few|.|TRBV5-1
TGCGCCAGCAGCCTTGACCCCGGAGGCGTGTACTTC
CASSLDPGGVYF
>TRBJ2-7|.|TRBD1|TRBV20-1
TGCAGTGCTAGGGACCGGGACAGGGGGCTCGAGCAGTACTTC
CSARDRDRGLEQYF
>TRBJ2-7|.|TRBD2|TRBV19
TGTGCCAGTAGTATCTCTAGCGGGAGGGCCAGATTCCACGAGCAGTACTTC
CASSISSGRARFHEQYF
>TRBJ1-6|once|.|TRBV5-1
TGCGCCAGCAGCTTGGGAGCAGGTGACGAGGCCCTCCACTTT
CASSLGAGDEALHF
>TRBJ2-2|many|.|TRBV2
TGTGCCAGCTCCTTCAGAGGGGACGCCGGGGAGCTGTTTTTT
CASSFRGDAGELFF
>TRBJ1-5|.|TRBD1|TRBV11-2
TGTGCCAGCAGCTTAGAAGGGACAGCCCAGCATTTT
CASSLEGTAQHF
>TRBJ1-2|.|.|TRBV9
TGTGCCAGCAGCGGGAGGGAAGGGTACTATGGCTACACCTTC
CASSGREGYYGYTF
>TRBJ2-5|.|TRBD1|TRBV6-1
TGTGCCAGCAGTGAAGAACCGACAGGGGGAATAGCGGAGACCCAGTACTTC
CASSEEPTGGIAETQYF
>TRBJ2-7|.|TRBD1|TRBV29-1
TGCAGTCCCCTGGACAGGGGCAACGAGCAGTACTTC
CSPLDRGNEQYF
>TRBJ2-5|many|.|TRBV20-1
TGCAGTGCTCCCGAGGGGCGTCTCCAAGAGACCCAGTACTTC
CSAPEGRLQETQYF
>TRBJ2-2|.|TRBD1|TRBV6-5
TGTGCCAGCAGGGCCCCTACAGGGGGTACCGGGGAGCTGTTTTTT
CASRAPTGGTGELFF
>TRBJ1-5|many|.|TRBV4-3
TGCGCCAGCAGCCAAGAAGTGCGGAGGGAATGGGGAAGGACCGATCAGCCCCAGCATTTT
CASSQEVRREWGRTDQPQHF
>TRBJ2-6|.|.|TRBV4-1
TGCGCCAGCAGCCCTATAGACCCTGGGGCCAACGTCCTGACTTTC
CASSPIDPGANVLTF
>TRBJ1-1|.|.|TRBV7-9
TGCGCCAGCAGCCAAGACACCCGGGGTGAAGCTTTCTTT
CASSQDTRGEAFF
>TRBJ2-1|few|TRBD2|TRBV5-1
TGCGCCAGCAGCTTATCGGCTAGCGGCAACAATGAGCAGTTCTTC
CASSLSASGNNEQFF
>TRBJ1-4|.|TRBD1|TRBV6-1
TGTGCCAGCAGCCCCACCGGGACAGGTTCTGAAAAACTGTTTTTT
CASSPTGTGSEKLFF
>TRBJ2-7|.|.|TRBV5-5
TGTGCCAGTAGCCAAAGACAGACCTACGAGCAGTACTTC
CASSQRQTYEQYF